These 25 T cell receptor beta chains share one sample of origin, sequenced in a study of post-analysis software for immune sequencing data (dated by TCRdb to 2013 to 2016). The investigation overall reported the following: Significantly higher frequencies in patients than in controls were found for about 5 TRBV segments, including TRBV5-6, TRBV5-1 and TRBV20-1.

These receptors have no identified antigens. The protocol used for the library was PCR. Sequencing was performed on an Illumina HiSeq 2500. To reduce PCR and sequencing biases, unique molecular identifiers were built into the TCR beta cDNA libraries. Using fastp trimming at Q25 and MiXCR clonotype assembly, TCRdb reanalyzed the public sequencing data and kept in-frame beta chains. When rows share a CDR3 protein, they turn into one entry using the most common DNA and genes. Present in this sample are 350,000 to 500,000 distinct CDR3 sequences, approximately 39% of which were seen just once. The biggest ten clones account for approximately 7.6% of the sample. Sequenced: blood. The receptor source for this set is a girl between 2 and 10 years old with multiple sclerosis.

This clonotype was seen only a few times. The rearrangement joins TRBV20-1 to TRBJ2-1; the D gene is possibly TRBD2 (5 bases). Germline loops: CDR1 DFQATT, CDR2 SNEGSKA (reference sequence). Trimming removed 0 bases from V and 6 bases from J, with 15 bases in between. The CDR3 loop spans 15 amino acids. The CDR3 DNA is TGCAGTGCTAGAGATCTCGAGGGAGTAGGCAATGAGCAGTTCTTC. Translating it yields CSARDLEGVGNEQFF.

The chain is built from TRBV2 and TRBJ2-7; the match to TRBD2 covers 9 bases. The CDR3 spans 13 residues. Germline CDR1 is SNHLY and CDR2 is FYNNEI. The V and J ends lost 8 bases and 4 bases, in that order; junction bases with no gene match: 6. The CDR3 DNA sequence: TGTGCCAGCCAGAGACTAGCGGCTTACGAGCAGTACTTC. It codes for CASQRLAAYEQYF.

This clonotype was recorded a few times. The gene calls are TRBV18 and TRBJ2-7; no firm D call. The DNA end lines up better with TRBJ2-5; the J call may be wrong. The CDR3 contains 12 residues. Germline-derived CDR1 and CDR2 are KGHSH and LQKENI. CDR3 amino acids: CASSPPAKTQYF. The CDR3, as DNA: TGTGCCAGCTCACCACCAGCGAAGACCCAGTACTTC.

There are a few counts of this clonotype. The gene calls are TRBV29-1 and TRBJ2-3, with D tentatively TRBD2 (5 bases). Trimming stripped 3 bases from V and 0 bases from J, with 13 bases between. The CDR3 covers 15 residues. Germline V CDR1 and CDR2: SQVTM, ANQGSEA. In DNA, the CDR3 is TGCAGCGTTGAGAGGTTAGCGAGAAGCACAGATACGCAGTATTTT. It yields the protein CSVERLARSTDTQYF.

This clonotype has ten or more counts. V is TRBV20-1 and J is TRBJ2-7; weak D call: TRBD1 (5 bases). CDR1 DFQATT and CDR2 SNEGSKA come from the germline V gene (reference sequence). Trimming shortened V by 7 bases and J by 5 bases, and 12 bases separated the two germline ends. CDR3 size: 11 residues. CDR3 protein: CSVGRENEQYF. Written as DNA, the CDR3 is TGCAGTGTTGGCAGGGAAAACGAGCAGTACTTC.

This clonotype was seen only once. The CDR3 region is CASRDRRGGRGETQYF. The CDR3 DNA reads as TGTGCCAGCAGGGACCGGAGAGGGGGGAGAGGGGAGACCCAGTACTTC. The rearrangement joins TRBV2 to TRBJ2-5; D tentatively fits TRBD1 or TRBD2 (6 bases each). The CDR3 has 16 amino acids. The V gene's germline CDR1 is SNHLY and CDR2 FYNNEI. The ends were cut back, 6 bases at V and 5 bases at J, with 22 bases in the middle. Full variable domain (remainder filled in from reference TRBV2 and TRBJ2-5): EPEVTQTPSHQVTQMGQEVILRCVPISNHLYFYWYRQILGQKVEFLVSFYNNEISEKSEIFDDQFSVERPDGSNFTLKIRSTKLEDSAMYFCASRDRRGGRGETQYFGPGTRLLVL.

Details on this clonotype: A much larger clone differs from this one at a single base, so this may be a read error. V is TRBV4-1 and J is TRBJ2-7, with D tentatively TRBD1 (6 bases). The V and J ends lost 1 base and 3 bases respectively, with 10 bases between them. The CDR3 consists of 14 residues. Germline CDR1 and CDR2: MGHRA and YSYEKL. The CDR3 is CASSQAPGVYEQYF. The CDR3 DNA reads TGCGCCAGCAGCCAAGCCCCAGGGGTCTACGAGCAGTACTTC.

This clonotype was observed a handful of times. The chain carries TRBV5-1 and TRBJ1-2; D remains unclear. V gave up 4 bases and J gave up 2 bases, with 12 bases separating them. The CDR3 sequence is 14 residues long. Germline V gene lookup returns CDR1 SGHRS and CDR2 YFSETQ. CDR3 protein: CASSHDGGNYGYTF. Written as DNA, the CDR3 is TGCGCCAGCAGCCACGACGGTGGGAACTATGGCTACACCTTC.

This clonotype was counted between two and nine times. CDR3 sequence: CSARDKGRLNEQFF. The DNA for the CDR3 is TGCAGTGCTAGAGATAAGGGGCGCCTTAATGAGCAGTTCTTC. The rearrangement joins TRBV20-1 to TRBJ2-1; perhaps TRBD1 as D (5 bases). The CDR3 loop spans 14 amino acids. Germline V gives CDR1 DFQATT, CDR2 SNEGSKA (reference sequence). V lost 0 bases to trimming and J lost 7 bases, with 13 bases between them.

The rearrangement uses TRBV20-1 and TRBJ1-1; tentatively, D is TRBD1 (5 bases). In germline, CDR1 is DFQATT, CDR2 SNEGSKA (reference sequence). The CDR3 is 13 amino acids. The DNA for the CDR3 is TGCAGCGCTTTTCGGGACTCGAACACTGAAGCTTTCTTT. Its translation is CSAFRDSNTEAFF.

The V call is TRBV7-6, the J call TRBJ2-1, with TRBD2 identical over 11 bases. This CDR3 is 16 amino acids long. Per the germline V gene, CDR1 is SGHVS and CDR2 is FNYEAQ. With 2 bases clipped from V and 5 bases from J, the junction kept 5 bases outside the gene matches. The CDR3 DNA sequence: TGTGCCAGCAGCTTACCTCCGGGACTAGCGGACAATGAGCAGTTCTTC. It translates to CASSLPPGLADNEQFF.

Only one count was recorded for this clonotype. The chain combines TRBV9 with TRBJ2-4; TRBD1 or TRBD2 may be the D gene (5 bases each). V lost 0 bases and J 1 base, leaving 8 bases between the germline ends. Per the germline V gene, CDR1 is SGDLS and CDR2 is YYNGEE. CDR3 length: 15 amino acids. The DNA of the CDR3 is TGTGCCAGCAGCGTAGGGGGGTCGGCCAAAAACATTCAGTACTTC. Translated: CASSVGGSAKNIQYF.

The V and J genes are TRBV10-2 and TRBJ1-3; maybe TRBD1 (5 bases). Between the trimmed V and J ends, which lost 6 bases and 0 bases, there was a span of 15 bases. Per the germline V gene, CDR1 is WSHSY and CDR2 is SAAADI. The CDR3 length is 16 residues. CDR3 DNA: TGCGCCAGCAGACCCGGGACGACGCACTCTGGAAACACCATATATTTT. This translates into CASRPGTTHSGNTIYF.

The genes are TRBV28 and TRBJ2-7; D gene unclear. Trimming removed 8 bases at V and 3 bases at J, with 8 bases between. The germline V gene encodes CDR1 MDHEN and CDR2 SYDVKM. The CDR3 length is 11 residues. The CDR3 nucleotides read TGTGCCAGCTCTGTGAGCTACGAGCAGTACTTC. Translating gives CASSVSYEQYF.

This chain's CDR3 is CASSQDNSRATEQFF. CDR3 nucleotide sequence: TGCGCCAGCAGCCAAGATAATAGTCGCGCGACTGAGCAGTTCTTC. The chain recombines TRBV4-3 with TRBJ2-1; no clear D. Trimming pared 0 bases from V and 9 bases from J, leaving 15 bases between. CDR3 length equals 15 residues. Germline V gene sequence: CDR1 LGHNA, CDR2 YSLEER.

In DNA, the CDR3 is TGTGCCAGCAGTTTACCGGGGCGGATCTATGGCTACACCTTC. Its protein product is CASSLPGRIYGYTF. The chain employs TRBV28 and TRBJ1-2; D is perhaps TRBD1 (5 bases). Looked up from germline, CDR1 is MDHEN and CDR2 is SYDVKM. V shed 2 bases and J shed 4 bases, with 11 bases lying between them. The CDR3 spans 14 residues.

This clonotype was observed a few times. The genes are TRBV7-9 and TRBJ2-1, with TRBD1 matching over 8 bases. Trimming took 10 bases from V and 5 from J; bases not matched to a gene: 13. This CDR3 is 15 amino acids long. CDR1 SEHNR and CDR2 FQNEAQ come from the germline V gene (reference sequence). The CDR3: CATNSGTGEHNEQFF. DNA for the CDR3: TGTGCCACAAATTCCGGGACAGGAGAACACAATGAGCAGTTCTTC.

About this clonotype itself: Mismatch with germline at one junction end may stem from a read error. The gene calls are TRBV5-1 and TRBJ2-1, with 7 nucleotides matching TRBD2. The germline gives CDR1 SGHRS, CDR2 YFSETQ. CDR3 length: 18 amino acids. CDR3 sequence: CAGSPSKPAGSSYNEQFF. CDR3 in DNA: TGCGCCGGCAGCCCCTCTAAGCCAGCGGGGAGCTCCTACAATGAGCAGTTCTTC. Variable domain in full (rest from reference TRBV5-1 and TRBJ2-1): KAGVTQTPRYLIKTRGQQVTLSCSPISGHRSVSWYQQTPGQGLQFLFEYFSETQRNKGNFPGRFSGRQFSNSRSEMNVSTLELGDSALYLCAGSPSKPAGSSYNEQFFGPGTRLTVL.

The chain is built from TRBV7-9 and TRBJ2-1; 10 bases are a match to TRBD1. V was pared by 0 bases and J by 13 bases, with 9 bases of the junction left unmatched. The CDR3 runs to 15 residues. CDR1 and CDR2 (germline): SEHNR, FQNEAQ (reference sequence). CDR3 in amino acids: CASSLAGTGVVIQFF. Here the CDR3 DNA reads TGTGCCAGCAGCTTAGCTGGGACAGGGGTCGTCATACAGTTCTTC. The variable domain in full, completed from reference TRBV7-9 and TRBJ2-1, reads DTGVSQNPRHKITKRGQNVTFRCDPISEHNRLYWYRQTLGQGPEFLTYFQNEAQLEKSRLLSDRFSAERPKGSFSTLEIQRTEQGDSAMYLCASSLAGTGVVIQFFGPGTRLTVL.

As DNA, the CDR3 is TGTGCCAGCAGCTTAGCGCAATCGACTCCTACGCAGTATTTT. It specifies CASSLAQSTPTQYF. The rearrangement joins TRBV7-9 to TRBJ2-3; D unclear. The V end lost 0 bases, the J end lost 8 bases, and 12 bases lay between the germline ends. CDR1 SEHNR and CDR2 FQNEAQ come from the germline V gene (reference sequence). The CDR3 consists of 14 residues.

The sample holds a few counts of this clonotype. The chain recombines TRBV4-2 with TRBJ2-1, with TRBD2 matching over 10 bases. The CDR3 totals 14 residues. Germline V gene lookup returns CDR1 LGHNA and CDR2 YNFKEQ. V trimming: 5 bases; J trimming: 3 bases; junction bases outside the gene matches: 1. CDR3 amino acids: CASSGTSVYNEQFF. In nucleotides, the CDR3 is TGTGCCAGCAGCGGGACTAGCGTCTACAATGAGCAGTTCTTC.

Here the CDR3 DNA reads TGTGCCAGCAGCATCGGACAGGGGCGGGTTCGGGACGAGCAGTACTTC. It yields the protein CASSIGQGRVRDEQYF. J is TRBJ2-7 and V is TRBV7-9, with 9 bases identical to TRBD1. This CDR3 has 16 amino acids. Per the germline V gene, CDR1 is SEHNR and CDR2 is FQNEAQ (reference sequence). J gave up 5 bases and V 5 bases, and 13 bases lay outside the gene matches.

This chain joins TRBV7-8 and TRBJ2-4; 7 positions agree with TRBD2. Germline V gene sequence: CDR1 SGHVS, CDR2 FQNEAQ. V gave up 5 bases and J gave up 9 bases; unmatched junction bases: 10. CDR3 length: 14 residues. The CDR3 DNA sequence: TGTGCCAGCAGCCCTTTATGGGAGGGAGGCATTCAGTACTTC. Its translation: CASSPLWEGGIQYF.

This clonotype was seen a few times. The gene calls are TRBV12-3 or TRBV12-4 and TRBJ2-7; the match to TRBD1 covers 8 bases. The CDR3 has 14 amino acids. The V gene end was trimmed by 3 bases and the J gene end by 4 bases; junction bases not matched to a gene: 5. CDR3 coding DNA: TGTGCCAGCAGTTTGAGAGGACAGGGTTACGAGCAGTACTTC. Translated: CASSLRGQGYEQYF.

This clonotype was observed a handful of times. For the CDR3, the DNA is TGTGCCACCAGTGACCTAGTCCATGAGCAGTTCTTC. This encodes CATSDLVHEQFF. This chain uses TRBV24-1 with TRBJ2-1; D remains unclear. Trimming cost V 4 bases and J 8 bases, with 8 bases left between them. Germline V gene lookup returns CDR1 KGHDR and CDR2 SFDVKD. This CDR3 contains 12 residues.